Below, 4 T cell receptor beta chains from the same sample are listed, as sequenced in a study of low-dose radiotherapy and immunotherapy resistance in tumors. Primers used for first-strand cDNA, a TRAV- and TRBV-specific set, covered both alpha and beta chains. TCRs were put through roughly 20 PCR cycles of amplification with Phusion. A constant-region primer and the V-primer adapter served as the primer pair. TCRdb fed the reads into MiXCR, producing one record per CDR3 protein. The sample lists under 11,000 distinct CDR3 sequences; 51% were seen once. The origin of the receptors is a human donor with advanced metastatic prostate, ovarian, gallbladder or colorectal cancer (not recorded which). This table probably holds off-target reads from a library built for another chain.

V usage is TRBV2 and J usage is TRBJ2-7; D remains unclear. Trimming took 5 bases from V and 3 from J, leaving 2 bases between them. This CDR3 has 10 amino acids. CDR1 SNHLY and CDR2 FYNNEI come from the germline V gene. CDR3 nucleotide sequence: TGTGCCAGCAGTTACTACGAGCAGTACTTC. It yields the protein CASSYYEQYF.

This clonotype appeared once. This chain joins TRBV11-2 and TRBJ2-7, with D hard to call. Germline V CDR1 and CDR2: SGHAT, FQNNGV. CDR3 length: 14 amino acids. Between the trimmed V and J ends, which lost 3 bases and 4 bases, there was a span of 13 bases. This CDR3 is CASSFPGRTYEQYF. As DNA, the CDR3 is TGTGCCAGCAGCTTCCCCGGACGTACTTACGAGCAGTACTTC.

The CDR3 DNA is TGCAGCGCCCCGAAGGGGGGCCGGGGCACAGATACGCAGTATTTT. This encodes CSAPKGGRGTDTQYF. V gene TRBV29-1 combines with J gene TRBJ2-3; D is perhaps TRBD1 or TRBD2 (6 bases each). The V end lost 7 bases, the J end lost 1 base, and 18 bases lay between the germline ends. The CDR3 length is 15 residues. Per the germline V gene, CDR1 is SQVTM and CDR2 is ANQGSEA.

This clonotype is a singleton in its sample. V is TRBV9 and J is TRBJ2-2, with 8 nucleotides matching TRBD2. Germline CDR1 SGDLS, CDR2 YYNGEE. The junction had 6 bases not matched to a gene; V was cut back by 4 bases and J by 4 bases. The CDR3 spans 15 residues. CDR3 residues: CASSFGGASTGELFF. The CDR3 DNA reads as TGTGCCAGCAGCTTCGGGGGGGCTAGCACCGGGGAGCTGTTTTTT.